This entry lists 29 T cell receptor beta chains sequenced from one sample in a study of blood T cells in healthy people across ages. Primed by a sample-barcoded 5' primer and a J-beta primer mix, a second PCR proceeded for 7 to 11 cycles. In TCRdb, the 5' RACE reads were re-called with MiXCR into one record per CDR3 protein. The sample holds roughly 900,000 distinct CDR3 sequences, around 49% seen once. Sequencing was carried out using blood. These TCRs come from a man younger than 40 in good health.

The sample holds a few counts of this clonotype. The chain links TRBV6-2 or TRBV6-3 to TRBJ2-3, with D tentatively TRBD1 or TRBD2 (5 bases each). The V gene lost 10 bases and the J gene lost 4 bases, with 21 bases spanning the gap. Per the germline V gene, CDR1 is MNHEY and CDR2 is SVGEGT. The CDR3 length is 15 residues. CDR3 region: CATQRRGPEADTQYF. Written as DNA, the CDR3 is TGTGCCACCCAAAGACGGGGCCCCGAAGCAGATACGCAGTATTTT.

The chain has TRBV29-1 and TRBJ1-1; TRBD1 matches at 7 bases. The CDR3 is 14 residues long. The germline gives CDR1 SQVTM, CDR2 ANQGSEA. Trimming cost V 7 bases and J 0 bases; bases outside gene matches: 8. In DNA form, the CDR3 reads TGCAGCGGGATGACAGGGACCATGAACACTGAAGCTTTCTTT. It specifies CSGMTGTMNTEAFF.

This clonotype was seen only a few times. The chain recombines TRBV2 with TRBJ2-3; 8 nucleotides align to TRBD1. The V gene end was trimmed by 0 bases and the J gene end by 3 bases; junction bases not matched to a gene: 5. The CDR3 contains 16 residues. Looked up from germline, CDR1 is SNHLY and CDR2 is FYNNEI. The CDR3 region is CASSEATRQGTDTQYF. CDR3 nucleotides: TGTGCCAGCAGTGAAGCTACGAGACAGGGGACAGATACGCAGTATTTT. The complete variable domain, with remaining parts taken from reference TRBV2 and TRBJ2-3, reads EPEVTQTPSHQVTQMGQEVILRCVPISNHLYFYWYRQILGQKVEFLVSFYNNEISEKSEIFDDQFSVERPDGSNFTLKIRSTKLEDSAMYFCASSEATRQGTDTQYFGPGTRLTVL.

V and J are TRBV20-1 and TRBJ2-4, with 7 positions matching TRBD2. Near its end, the DNA agrees better with TRBJ2-7, so the J call may be wrong. This CDR3 is built from 14 residues. The V gene's germline CDR1 is DFQATT and CDR2 SNEGSKA (reference sequence). In nucleotides, the CDR3 is TGCAGTGCAGAGACTGGGGGGGAACTCTACGAGCAGTACTTC. Amino acids: CSAETGGELYEQYF.

The rearrangement links TRBV5-1 to TRBJ1-5, with D tentatively TRBD1 (5 bases). The V gene lost 2 bases and the J gene lost 0 bases, with 9 bases spanning the gap. The CDR3 contains 15 residues. Germline CDR1 is SGHRS and CDR2 is YFSETQ. Here the CDR3 DNA reads TGCGCCAGCAGCTTACAGGAGGATAGCAATCAGCCCCAGCATTTT. Residues: CASSLQEDSNQPQHF.

This clonotype has a single count. The chain carries TRBV7-8 and TRBJ2-5; D may match TRBD1 or TRBD2 (5 bases each). This CDR3 region has 14 residues. Looked up from germline, CDR1 is SGHVS and CDR2 is FQNEAQ. Trimming left V 3 bases short and J 4 bases short, with 12 bases between. The CDR3 DNA follows: TGTGCCAGCAGCTTGGGGACGGTCCGAGAGACCCAGTACTTC. As protein: CASSLGTVRETQYF.

The CDR3 sequence is CASLPTRDNTEAFF. DNA for the CDR3: TGTGCCAGCCTACCTACCCGGGACAACACTGAAGCTTTCTTT. The chain carries TRBV12-3 or TRBV12-4 and TRBJ1-1; D is perhaps TRBD1 (5 bases). V shed 8 bases and J shed 2 bases, with 15 bases lying between them. The CDR3 is made up of 14 amino acids.

The V gene is TRBV20-1, the J gene TRBJ2-7, with 7 bases that match TRBD2. J was trimmed by 2 bases and V by 4 bases; bases with no gene match: 2. CDR1 is DFQATT, CDR2 SNEGSKA, per germline (reference sequence). The CDR3 has 12 amino acids. The CDR3 DNA follows: TGCAGTGCTACCGGGACTACCTACGAGCAGTACTTC. Translated, it gives CSATGTTYEQYF.

The chain has TRBV20-1 and TRBJ2-7; 9 bases are shared with TRBD2. The CDR3 is 15 residues long. V was pared by 0 bases and J by 1 base, with 4 bases of the junction left unmatched. CDR1 is DFQATT and CDR2 is SNEGSKA in the germline V gene (reference sequence). CDR3 coding DNA: TGCAGTGCTAGAGATGCTAGCGGGGCGTCCTACGAGCAGTACTTC. This sequence encodes CSARDASGASYEQYF.

In its sample, this clonotype was seen once. The J gene is TRBJ1-2, the V gene TRBV2, with TRBD1 as a possible D gene (6 bases). The V gene's germline CDR1 is SNHLY and CDR2 FYNNEI. V shed 7 bases and J shed 3 bases, with 15 bases lying between them. The CDR3 is made up of 14 amino acids. The CDR3 spells CASTLGRGDYGYTF. CDR3 in DNA: TGTGCCAGCACCCTTGGGAGGGGGGACTATGGCTACACCTTC. The full variable domain, rest sourced from reference TRBV2 and TRBJ1-2, is EPEVTQTPSHQVTQMGQEVILRCVPISNHLYFYWYRQILGQKVEFLVSFYNNEISEKSEIFDDQFSVERPDGSNFTLKIRSTKLEDSAMYFCASTLGRGDYGYTFGSGTRLTVV.

This clonotype was detected many times. The chain recombines TRBV27 with TRBJ2-7, with D uncertain. Trimming removed 4 bases at V and 8 bases at J, with 15 bases between. The germline V gene encodes CDR1 MNHEY and CDR2 SMNVEV (reference sequence). This CDR3 spans 13 amino acids. CDR3 bases: TGTGCCAGCAGTTCGGACGGTACTACGAAGCAGTACTTC. Its translation: CASSSDGTTKQYF.

In DNA, the CDR3 is TGTGCCAGCAGTTTAATTGATTGGCAGGCCAGACGCTATGGCTACACCTTC. Amino acids: CASSLIDWQARRYGYTF. V is TRBV12-3 or TRBV12-4 and J is TRBJ1-2; D is ambiguous. The CDR3 is 17 residues long. V was shortened by 2 bases and J by 4 bases, with 20 bases between the two germline ends.

This chain links TRBV11-2 with TRBJ2-1; weak D call: TRBD1 (5 bases). Trimming pared 1 base from V and 1 base from J, leaving 17 bases between. Per germline, CDR1 SGHAT and CDR2 FQNNGV. This CDR3 has 18 residues. CDR3 nucleotide sequence: TGTGCCAGCAGCTTAGGGTTCACAGGAGCAGGATCCTACAATGAGCAGTTCTTC. Translation: CASSLGFTGAGSYNEQFF. Supplemented by reference TRBV11-2 and TRBJ2-1, the full variable domain reads EAGVAQSPRYKIIEKRQSVAFWCNPISGHATLYWYQQILGQGPKLLIQFQNNGVVDDSQLPKDRFSAERLKGVDSTLKIQPAKLEDSAVYLCASSLGFTGAGSYNEQFFGPGTRLTVL.

Concerning this clonotype: Being one base from a much bigger clone, this may be a read error. This chain links TRBV2 with TRBJ2-1; TRBD2 is a possible D gene (5 bases). V lost 0 bases to trimming and J lost 13 bases, with 19 bases between them. The CDR3 has 15 amino acids. The germline V gene has CDR1 SNHLY and CDR2 FYNNEI. In nucleotides, the CDR3 is TGTGCCAGCAGTGAAGCCCGGACTCGCCAAGAGACCCAGTTCTTC. Translating it yields CASSEARTRQETQFF.

The V and J genes are TRBV14 and TRBJ1-1; TRBD1 matches at 7 bases. The CDR3 covers 14 residues. Germline trimming cut 3 bases from V and 7 bases from J; bases unmatched to any gene: 8. Looked up from germline, CDR1 is SGHDN and CDR2 is FVKESK. This CDR3 is CASSHLDRDGEAFF. The CDR3 DNA follows: TGTGCCAGCAGCCACCTCGACAGGGACGGTGAAGCTTTCTTT.

The gene calls are TRBV7-2 and TRBJ2-3; the D is unclear. The CDR3 sequence is 15 residues long. The germline V and J ends were trimmed by 1 base and 6 bases, with 14 bases remaining between them. Germline V CDR1 and CDR2: SGHTA, FQGNSA. The CDR3 DNA sequence: TGTGCCAGCAGCTTAGGGACGGTTGCGGTGGATACGCAGTATTTT. It is translated as CASSLGTVAVDTQYF.

This rearrangement joins TRBV29-1 to TRBJ2-5, with D possibly matching TRBD2 (5 bases). Germline V gene lookup returns CDR1 SQVTM and CDR2 ANQGSEA. CDR3 length: 14 residues. The CDR3, as DNA: TGCTCAAAAGGAGGCCAAATTACACAAGAGACCCAGTACTTC. Its protein is CSKGGQITQETQYF.

The chain employs TRBV20-1 and TRBJ2-3; D gene ambiguous. Between the trimmed V and J ends, which lost 7 bases and 4 bases, there was a span of 21 bases. This CDR3 is built from 15 residues. Germline CDR1 and CDR2: DFQATT and SNEGSKA (reference sequence). The CDR3: CSVLDRARGADTQYF. CDR3 in DNA: TGCAGTGTCCTCGACCGGGCCAGAGGCGCAGATACGCAGTATTTT.

This clonotype appeared a few times. The chain uses TRBV3-1 and TRBJ2-1, with D tentatively TRBD2 (6 bases). V was cut by 0 bases and J by 4 bases, with 7 bases left in between. This CDR3 is 14 amino acids long. The germline gives CDR1 LGHDT, CDR2 YNNKEL (reference sequence). The CDR3 DNA reads TGTGCCAGCAGCCAAGAGGACTATTACAATGAGCAGTTCTTC. Translating it yields CASSQEDYYNEQFF.

The chain carries TRBV3-1 and TRBJ2-1, with TRBD2 matching 7 bases. The CDR3 runs to 17 residues. Trimming took 4 bases from V and 0 from J; bases not matched to a gene: 9. Germline assignment: CDR1 LGHDT and CDR2 YNNKEL (reference sequence). The DNA for the CDR3 is TGTGCCAGCAGCCCCCGTGGGGCGGGGGTCTCCTACAATGAGCAGTTCTTC. Its protein product is CASSPRGAGVSYNEQFF.

This chain connects TRBV20-1 to TRBJ2-1; 7 nucleotides align to TRBD2. Looked up from germline, CDR1 is DFQATT and CDR2 is SNEGSKA (reference sequence). V was pared by 4 bases and J by 8 bases, with 11 bases of the junction left unmatched. CDR3 length equals 14 residues. CDR3 in amino acids: CSAIRLNAGDEQFF. DNA of the CDR3: TGCAGTGCTATTCGACTTAATGCGGGGGATGAGCAGTTCTTC.

The CDR3 protein is CASSLGDLYQPQHF. The DNA for the CDR3 is TGTGCCAGCAGCTTGGGGGACTTATATCAGCCCCAGCATTTT. The chain combines TRBV5-5 with TRBJ1-5; TRBD1 might be the D (5 bases). The CDR3 has 14 amino acids. CDR1 is SGHKS, CDR2 YYEKEE, per germline (reference sequence). V lost 0 bases, J lost 5 bases, and 9 bases lay in between.

There are a few counts of this clonotype. The rearrangement joins TRBV20-1 to TRBJ1-2, with TRBD1 identical over 8 bases. CDR1 is DFQATT and CDR2 is SNEGSKA in the germline V gene (reference sequence). The CDR3 sequence is 14 residues long. The junction had 6 bases not matched to a gene; V was cut back by 6 bases and J by 0 bases. CDR3 sequence (DNA): TGCAGTGCAGAACAGGGGGACCCTAACTATGGCTACACCTTC. This sequence encodes CSAEQGDPNYGYTF.

The CDR3 loop reads CAISEVGTYEQYF. The DNA for the CDR3 is TGTGCCATCAGTGAGGTGGGGACCTACGAGCAGTACTTC. The chain couples TRBV10-3 to TRBJ2-7; D unclear. Germline loops: CDR1 ENHRY, CDR2 SYGVKD. The ends were cut back, 2 bases at V and 2 bases at J, with 7 bases in the middle. There are 13 residues in the CDR3.

The J gene is TRBJ2-5, the V gene TRBV30; TRBD1 matches 8 bases. There are 15 residues in the CDR3. Germline V CDR1 and CDR2: GTSNPN, SVGIG (reference sequence). Trimming removed 0 bases from V and 3 bases from J; junction bases left unmatched: 6. CDR3 DNA sequence: TGTGCCTGGAGTGTGGGACAGGCGTGGGAAGAGACCCAGTACTTC. Amino acids: CAWSVGQAWEETQYF.

This clonotype was observed a handful of times. The chain links TRBV6-5 to TRBJ2-5; the D gene is possibly TRBD1 (5 bases). Germline CDR1 reads MNHEY; CDR2 reads SVGAGI. The V end lost 0 bases, the J end lost 2 bases, and 10 bases lay between the germline ends. The length of the CDR3 is 15 residues. The CDR3 DNA is TGTGCCAGCAGTTACTCGTTTCAGGGACAAGAGACCCAGTACTTC. Translating it yields CASSYSFQGQETQYF.

The chain uses TRBV29-1 and TRBJ2-5; D perhaps matches TRBD2 (5 bases). V lost 3 bases to trimming and J lost 4 bases, with 15 bases between them. The CDR3 contains 14 residues. Germline CDR1 reads SQVTM; CDR2 reads ANQGSEA. CDR3 nucleotides: TGCAGCGTTGACAAGTGGGAGCCGGGAGAGACCCAGTACTTC. Protein: CSVDKWEPGETQYF.

The CDR3 sequence: CASSKYLGGETQYF. The CDR3, as DNA: TGTGCCAGCAGCAAATACTTGGGGGGAGAGACCCAGTACTTC. This rearrangement joins TRBV3-1 to TRBJ2-5, with D possibly matching TRBD2 (6 bases). Germline V gene sequence: CDR1 LGHDT, CDR2 YNNKEL (reference sequence). Trimming cost V 5 bases and J 4 bases, with 14 bases left between them. This CDR3 comprises 14 residues.

The chain carries TRBV4-2 and TRBJ1-1; D might be TRBD1 (5 bases). Germline CDR1 and CDR2: LGHNA and YNFKEQ. The V end lost 4 bases, the J end lost 3 bases, and 21 bases lay between the germline ends. The CDR3 runs to 17 residues. CDR3: CASSPFEGQLGDTEAFF. In DNA form, the CDR3 reads TGTGCCAGCAGCCCCTTTGAGGGGCAACTTGGGGACACTGAAGCTTTCTTT.